This TCR beta chain was retrieved from a study of long-term antiretroviral therapy in people with HIV. For this clone: The target antigen is unknown.

Survey-level resolution applied to immunoSEQ assay v3.0. Produced via immunoSEQ multiplex PCR; TCRdb's table is partial and in-frame only. Of some 19,000 clones in the sample, around 87% were seen once. V was clipped by 5 bases and J by 4 bases, with 12 bases between them. Germline V gene sequence: CDR1 MDHEN, CDR2 SYDVKM. The CDR3 has 14 amino acids. Study-level points and caveats: Pre-ART clonal expansions dominated every time point's repertoire.

The chain uses TRBV28 and TRBJ2-1, with unresolved D. The sample in question was unsorted PBMCs, obtained approximately 2.5 years after starting antiretroviral therapy. The source is a woman aged 50 to 60 with HIV. The CDR3 loop reads CASSALGNYNEQFF. Here the CDR3 DNA reads TGTGCCAGCAGTGCGTTAGGTAATTACAATGAGCAGTTCTTC.